This T cell receptor beta chain stems from a study of shared clonotypes between healthy human individuals. As regards this clone: In the same sample, other DNA sequences code for this CDR3.

V lost 3 bases and J lost 2; bases outside the gene matches: 3. This CDR3 comprises 14 residues. CDR1 and CDR2 (germline): SQVTM, ANQGSEA. There were only Caucasian adults among the donors, and all lived in Nashville, Tennessee. Every immunoSEQ plate was one replicate of a subset's evenly spread DNA. Sorted subsets were amplified in replicate PCRs using about 210 ng DNA, 30,000 to 35,000 T cell genomes. Assay: immunoSEQ multiplex PCR; the TCRdb copy retains only in-frame clones and omits some. Found here are some 1,600,000 clones, under 99% of them singletons; the top ten hold around 0.47%. The receptor was derived from a man under 40 in good health. The rearrangement uses TRBV29-1 and TRBJ2-3; 9 bases align to TRBD2. Sequenced sample: naive CD4+ T cells sorted from blood. The subset: CD45RA+ positively selected. Written as DNA, the CDR3 is TGCAGCGTTGATGGCGGGAGGGACACAGATACGCAGTATTTT. This translates into CSVDGGRDTDTQYF.